This TCR beta chain was documented in a study of blood T cell repertoires in COVID-19. Study details: PBMCs, B-cell-depleted T cells, or T cells were the source of the cDNA or gDNA that made up the material.

Authors' methods: Estimation of nucleated cell counts was performed using reference gene primer amplification. TCRdb's table, derived via immunoSEQ multiplex PCR, lists solely in-frame clones and lacks some. V and J calls and clone size come straight from that table; D and trimming were deduced from the DNA. Of about 54,000 clones listed, 80% to 90% were seen once; the top ten hold roughly 5.5%. Looked up from germline, CDR1 is GTSNPN and CDR2 is SVGIG (reference sequence). The CDR3 consists of 15 residues. The V and J ends lost 1 base and 2 bases, in that order; junction bases with no gene match: 2.

The chain recombines TRBV30 with TRBJ2-7, with TRBD2 identical over 13 bases. The specimen sequenced was peripheral blood. The sequence was obtained from a woman aged 60-70 years with acute or convalescent COVID-19. The CDR3 DNA sequence: TGTGCCTGGAGTGGGACTAGCGGGGGAACCTACGAGCAGTACTTC. Translated: CAWSGTSGGTYEQYF.